Listed below are T cell receptor beta chains from one sample, sequenced in a study of blood T cell repertoires in COVID-19. The method was immunoSEQ multiplex PCR; TCRdb's version includes in-frame clones alone and lacks a portion of them. The sample lists more than 65,000 clones, about 70% occurring once. The source material was peripheral blood. The receptors come from a woman older than 75 with active or convalescent COVID-19. CDR3s include the opening cysteine and the closing phenylalanine or tryptophan. Fields, in order: J gene, D gene, clone size, V gene, CDR3 protein, CDR3 DNA. A D gene is named only where the DNA matches it firmly. Some rows mark clone size as missing; the rest say once, few, many or name a class of expanded clone.

j_call: TRBJ2-7; d_call: -; clone_size: -; v_call: TRBV3-1/TRBV3-2; cdr3_aa: CASSTNREQYF; cdr3_nt: TGTGCCAGCAGTACGAACCGGGAGCAGTACTTC
j_call: TRBJ2-7; d_call: -; clone_size: once; v_call: TRBV9; cdr3_aa: CASSVEALDGNEQYF; cdr3_nt: TGTGCCAGCAGCGTAGAAGCGCTCGACGGGAACGAGCAGTACTTC
j_call: TRBJ2-5; d_call: -; clone_size: -; v_call: TRBV12-3/TRBV12-4; cdr3_aa: CASGEETQYF; cdr3_nt: TGTGCCAGCGGAGAAGAGACCCAGTACTTC
j_call: TRBJ2-5; d_call: TRBD1; clone_size: -; v_call: TRBV6-5; cdr3_aa: CASSSGQGETQYF; cdr3_nt: TGTGCCAGCAGTTCCGGACAGGGGGAGACCCAGTACTTC
j_call: TRBJ2-5; d_call: -; clone_size: -; v_call: TRBV9; cdr3_aa: CASSVSEETQYF; cdr3_nt: TGTGCCAGCAGCGTGTCGGAAGAGACCCAGTACTTC
j_call: TRBJ2-1; d_call: TRBD2; clone_size: once; v_call: TRBV4-3; cdr3_aa: CASSQDLGVAGIYNEQFF; cdr3_nt: TGCGCCAGCAGCCAAGATCTGGGCGTAGCGGGAATCTACAATGAGCAGTTCTTC
j_call: TRBJ2-7; d_call: TRBD2; clone_size: many; v_call: TRBV5-5; cdr3_aa: CASSLVGTSGIYEQYF; cdr3_nt: TGTGCCAGCAGCTTGGTCGGGACTAGCGGAATCTACGAGCAGTACTTC
j_call: TRBJ2-7; d_call: TRBD1; clone_size: -; v_call: TRBV5-4; cdr3_aa: CASSFKTGGLVDGYEQYF; cdr3_nt: TGTGCCAGCAGCTTTAAAACAGGGGGATTGGTAGATGGCTACGAGCAGTACTTC
j_call: TRBJ2-1; d_call: TRBD1; clone_size: -; v_call: TRBV7-3; cdr3_aa: CASSRWGQGDNEQFF; cdr3_nt: TGTGCCAGCAGCCGGTGGGGACAGGGGGACAATGAGCAGTTCTTC
j_call: TRBJ1-1; d_call: TRBD1; clone_size: -; v_call: TRBV6-6; cdr3_aa: CASSLNRGYTAFF; cdr3_nt: TGTGCCAGCAGTTTGAACAGGGGGTACACGGCTTTCTTT
j_call: TRBJ2-2; d_call: -; clone_size: -; v_call: TRBV12-3/TRBV12-4; cdr3_aa: CASSISGELFF; cdr3_nt: TGTGCCAGCAGTATCTCGGGGGAGCTGTTTTTT
j_call: TRBJ1-5; d_call: -; clone_size: -; v_call: TRBV7-8; cdr3_aa: CASSPERVPNGNQPQHF; cdr3_nt: TGTGCCAGCAGCCCAGAACGGGTACCTAATGGCAATCAGCCCCAGCATTTT
j_call: TRBJ2-3; d_call: -; clone_size: -; v_call: TRBV7-8; cdr3_aa: CASSFRDSTDTQYF; cdr3_nt: TGTGCCAGCAGCTTCAGGGATAGCACAGATACGCAGTATTTT
j_call: TRBJ2-5; d_call: TRBD2; clone_size: many; v_call: TRBV7-3; cdr3_aa: CASSLGASGGKWETQYF; cdr3_nt: TGTGCCAGCAGCTTGGGAGCCAGCGGGGGGAAGTGGGAGACCCAGTACTTC
j_call: TRBJ2-3; d_call: -; clone_size: few; v_call: TRBV7-2; cdr3_aa: CASVRGGGTDTQYF; cdr3_nt: TGTGCCAGCGTCAGGGGTGGAGGCACAGATACGCAGTATTTT
j_call: TRBJ1-2; d_call: -; clone_size: few; v_call: TRBV19; cdr3_aa: CASSPGDYGYTF; cdr3_nt: TGTGCCAGTAGTCCAGGGGACTATGGCTACACCTTC
j_call: TRBJ2-3; d_call: -; clone_size: -; v_call: TRBV7-3; cdr3_aa: CASSPGRSTDTQYF; cdr3_nt: TGTGCCAGCAGCCCAGGGCGCAGCACAGATACGCAGTATTTT
j_call: TRBJ2-5; d_call: -; clone_size: -; v_call: TRBV2; cdr3_aa: CASSGQQGGKEKETQYF; cdr3_nt: TGTGCCAGCAGTGGACAACAGGGTGGGAAGGAGAAAGAGACCCAGTACTTC
j_call: TRBJ1-1; d_call: -; clone_size: -; v_call: TRBV2; cdr3_aa: CASKREVTEAFF; cdr3_nt: TGTGCCAGCAAAAGGGAGGTCACTGAAGCTTTCTTT
j_call: TRBJ2-2; d_call: -; clone_size: few; v_call: TRBV9; cdr3_aa: CANNSSVLGVRSTLPNTGELFF; cdr3_nt: TGTGCCAACAACTCCAGCGTTCTAGGTGTGAGATCGACCCTTCCGAACACCGGGGAGCTGTTTTTT
j_call: TRBJ1-2; d_call: -; clone_size: once; v_call: TRBV3-1/TRBV3-2; cdr3_aa: CASSQATVKNYGYTF; cdr3_nt: TGTGCCAGCAGCCAAGCGACAGTTAAGAACTATGGCTACACCTTC
j_call: TRBJ1-6; d_call: TRBD1; clone_size: -; v_call: TRBV4-1; cdr3_aa: CASSHSDRGRNSPLHF; cdr3_nt: TGCGCCAGCAGCCACTCAGACAGGGGACGAAATTCACCCCTCCACTTT
j_call: TRBJ1-2; d_call: -; clone_size: few; v_call: TRBV6-1; cdr3_aa: CASSEVGTPYTF; cdr3_nt: TGTGCCAGCAGTGAAGTAGGGACACCCTACACCTTC
j_call: TRBJ2-5; d_call: TRBD1; clone_size: -; v_call: TRBV10-1; cdr3_aa: CASSVPTGGSQQETQYF; cdr3_nt: TGCGCCAGCAGTGTCCCGACAGGGGGTTCCCAGCAAGAGACCCAGTACTTC
j_call: TRBJ1-5; d_call: -; clone_size: -; v_call: TRBV5-8; cdr3_aa: CASTFRGSNQPQHF; cdr3_nt: TGTGCCAGCACCTTCCGGGGGTCAAATCAGCCCCAGCATTTT
j_call: TRBJ2-2; d_call: -; clone_size: -; v_call: TRBV5-1; cdr3_aa: CASSPTGYGELFF; cdr3_nt: TGCGCCAGCAGCCCGACTGGATACGGGGAGCTGTTTTTT
j_call: TRBJ2-3; d_call: TRBD1; clone_size: -; v_call: TRBV18; cdr3_aa: CASSPGLGTASTDTQYF; cdr3_nt: TGTGCCAGCTCGCCCGGGTTGGGGACAGCAAGCACAGATACGCAGTATTTT
j_call: TRBJ1-1; d_call: -; clone_size: -; v_call: TRBV18; cdr3_aa: CASSPWKEDVAFF; cdr3_nt: TGTGCCAGCTCACCATGGAAGGAGGATGTAGCTTTCTTT
j_call: TRBJ1-3; d_call: TRBD1; clone_size: -; v_call: TRBV30; cdr3_aa: CAQGYSGNTIYF; cdr3_nt: TGTGCACAGGGGTACTCTGGAAACACCATATATTTT
j_call: TRBJ2-7; d_call: -; clone_size: few; v_call: TRBV6-2/TRBV6-3; cdr3_aa: CASSDRSYEQYF; cdr3_nt: TGTGCCAGCAGCGACAGGTCCTACGAGCAGTACTTC
j_call: TRBJ1-2; d_call: -; clone_size: -; v_call: TRBV2; cdr3_aa: CASSEPGGFNYGYTF; cdr3_nt: TGTGCCAGCAGTGAACCGGGGGGATTCAACTATGGCTACACCTTC
j_call: TRBJ2-7; d_call: TRBD2; clone_size: -; v_call: TRBV10-3; cdr3_aa: CAISAPTSGYEQYF; cdr3_nt: TGTGCCATCAGTGCACCAACTAGCGGGTACGAGCAGTACTTC
j_call: TRBJ1-6; d_call: -; clone_size: few; v_call: TRBV5-5; cdr3_aa: CASSRQPFGSPLHF; cdr3_nt: TGTGCCAGCAGCAGACAGCCCTTTGGTTCACCCCTCCACTTT
j_call: TRBJ1-1; d_call: TRBD1; clone_size: -; v_call: TRBV27; cdr3_aa: CASSSGDRGNTEAFF; cdr3_nt: TGTGCCAGCAGTTCCGGGGACAGGGGGAACACTGAAGCTTTCTTT
j_call: TRBJ2-3; d_call: TRBD2; clone_size: -; v_call: TRBV28; cdr3_aa: CASSFPSGGLLHTQYF; cdr3_nt: TGTGCCAGCAGTTTCCCCAGCGGGGGGCTACTGCATACGCAGTATTTT
j_call: TRBJ1-1; d_call: -; clone_size: few; v_call: TRBV19; cdr3_aa: CASSSGRTEAFF; cdr3_nt: TGTGCCAGTAGTTCAGGGCGCACTGAAGCTTTCTTT
j_call: TRBJ1-2; d_call: TRBD1; clone_size: -; v_call: TRBV7-2; cdr3_aa: CASSSTGGYGYTF; cdr3_nt: TGTGCCAGCAGTTCAACAGGGGGCTATGGCTACACCTTC
j_call: TRBJ2-5; d_call: TRBD1; clone_size: many; v_call: TRBV18; cdr3_aa: CASSPRQGQETQYF; cdr3_nt: TGTGCCAGCTCACCCAGACAGGGGCAGGAGACCCAGTACTTC
j_call: TRBJ1-3; d_call: -; clone_size: -; v_call: TRBV19; cdr3_aa: CASSMGGNTIYF; cdr3_nt: TGTGCCAGTAGTATGGGCGGAAACACCATATATTTT
j_call: TRBJ2-7; d_call: -; clone_size: few; v_call: TRBV2; cdr3_aa: CASSGAWEQYF; cdr3_nt: TGTGCCAGCAGTGGGGCATGGGAGCAGTACTTC
j_call: TRBJ2-5; d_call: -; clone_size: -; v_call: TRBV6-5; cdr3_aa: CASSYNRSPQETQYF; cdr3_nt: TGTGCCAGCAGTTACAATCGGAGTCCGCAAGAGACCCAGTACTTC
j_call: TRBJ2-7; d_call: -; clone_size: -; v_call: TRBV5-1; cdr3_aa: CASSQPGYEQYF; cdr3_nt: TGCGCCAGCAGCCAACCGGGGTACGAGCAGTACTTC
j_call: TRBJ1-6; d_call: -; clone_size: -; v_call: TRBV7-2; cdr3_aa: CASSSPQRGSPLHF; cdr3_nt: TGTGCCAGCAGCTCGCCCCAGAGAGGTTCACCCCTCCACTTT
j_call: TRBJ2-3; d_call: -; clone_size: -; v_call: TRBV4-3; cdr3_aa: CASSQDRLSTDTQYF; cdr3_nt: TGCGCCAGCAGCCAAGACAGGCTGAGCACAGATACGCAGTATTTT
j_call: TRBJ2-7; d_call: TRBD2; clone_size: once; v_call: TRBV3-1/TRBV3-2; cdr3_aa: CASSRSTLAGASSYEQYF; cdr3_nt: TGTGCCAGCAGCCGGTCCACCCTAGCGGGGGCCAGCTCCTACGAGCAGTACTTC
j_call: TRBJ1-4; d_call: -; clone_size: few; v_call: TRBV5-1; cdr3_aa: CASSETGTNEKLFF; cdr3_nt: TGCGCCAGCAGCGAGACAGGAACTAATGAAAAACTGTTTTTT
j_call: TRBJ2-2; d_call: TRBD1; clone_size: few; v_call: TRBV28; cdr3_aa: CASNQQGLAGELFF; cdr3_nt: TGTGCCAGCAACCAACAGGGGTTAGCCGGGGAGCTGTTTTTT
j_call: TRBJ1-1; d_call: TRBD1; clone_size: -; v_call: TRBV6-5; cdr3_aa: CASRLTGENTEAFF; cdr3_nt: TGTGCCAGCAGACTTACAGGGGAGAACACTGAAGCTTTCTTT